The 17 T cell receptor beta chains below all came from one sample that was sequenced in a study of T-cell reconstitution after alpha-beta-depleted transplantation in children (TCRdb year 2016). Library preparation employed PCR. The sequencer listed for this sample is Illumina HiSeq 2500. TCR library preparation used molecular barcoding, with unique molecular identifiers applied to normalize quantification of the TCRbeta repertoire. TCRdb reanalyzed the raw reads on its own, using fastp at Q25 for trimming and MiXCR for clone calling, and kept in-frame beta chains. Rows matching on CDR3 protein sequence are summarized as one entry with the most common DNA and genes. The sample table lists around 600,000 distinct CDR3 sequences, about 10% of them with a count of one. The top ten constitute less than 5% of the sample. This material consisted of PBMCs from the stem cell graft donor, taken from the stem cell graft. These receptor sequences come from a human donor who donated a stem cell graft to a child with acute myeloid leukemia.

The rearrangement uses TRBV6-2 or TRBV6-3 and TRBJ1-5; D is ambiguous. The V end lost 0 bases, the J end lost 4 bases, and 19 bases lay between the germline ends. Germline-derived CDR1 and CDR2 are MNHEY and SVGEGT. This CDR3 comprises 18 residues. The chain's CDR3 is CASSYSVHASRGNQPQHF. CDR3 sequence (DNA): TGTGCCAGCAGTTACTCGGTCCACGCCAGTCGGGGAAATCAGCCCCAGCATTTT.

This clonotype appeared many times. This chain uses TRBV20-1 with TRBJ2-7; 7 bases agree with TRBD1. This CDR3 comprises 13 residues. The germline CDR1 and CDR2 sequences are DFQATT and SNEGSKA (reference sequence). V lost 3 bases and J lost 4; bases outside the gene matches: 6. CDR3 nucleotide sequence: TGCAGTGCTAGGACAGGGAATGGTTACGAGCAGTACTTC. It translates to CSARTGNGYEQYF.

This clonotype was found many times. The V and J genes are TRBV29-1 and TRBJ2-7; TRBD1 aligns across 10 bases. The germline CDR1 and CDR2 sequences are SQVTM and ANQGSEA. This CDR3 region has 12 residues. The V and J ends lost 4 bases and 6 bases, in that order; junction bases with no gene match: 3. The CDR3: CSVGQGAGEQYF. The CDR3, as DNA: TGCAGCGTTGGACAGGGGGCGGGCGAGCAGTACTTC.

This clonotype was seen only a few times. This chain uses TRBV9 with TRBJ2-1, with D possibly being TRBD1 (6 bases). From germline, CDR1 is SGDLS and CDR2 YYNGEE. This CDR3 contains 12 residues. V lost 3 bases to trimming and J lost 8 bases, with 9 bases between them. DNA of the CDR3: TGTGCCAGCAGCGGGGGGCGGGATGAGCAGTTCTTC. It encodes CASSGGRDEQFF.

This chain connects TRBV6-1 to TRBJ2-1, with 7 positions matching TRBD2. Germline CDR1 is MNHNS and CDR2 is SASEGT. CDR3 size: 16 residues. After removal of 6 bases from V and 5 bases from J, the junction contained 13 bases not matched to a gene. CDR3 sequence (DNA): TGTGCCAGCAGCCGCCCCTGGGGAAGCGGGGACAATGAGCAGTTCTTC. This translates into CASSRPWGSGDNEQFF.

This clonotype was observed at least ten times. The chain has TRBV20-1 and TRBJ1-2; 7 bases are shared with TRBD1. CDR1 is DFQATT, CDR2 SNEGSKA, per germline (reference sequence). The CDR3 sequence is 12 residues long. Trimming cost V 6 bases and J 7 bases; bases outside gene matches: 8. The CDR3, as DNA: TGCAGTGCCCCCAGGGGGGGCGGTGGCTACACCTTC. This gives the protein CSAPRGGGGYTF.

There are a few counts of this clonotype. The chain uses TRBV12-3 or TRBV12-4 and TRBJ1-1, with a weak D call TRBD1 (6 bases). The CDR3 extends over 14 amino acids. V was clipped by 6 bases and J by 1 base, with 12 bases between them. DNA for the CDR3: TGTGCCAGCAGCTTCCAGGACAGGAACACTGAAGCTTTCTTT. Its translation is CASSFQDRNTEAFF.

CDR3 in amino acids: CASSWDSRTGELFF. The CDR3 DNA sequence: TGCGCCAGCAGCTGGGACAGTCGCACCGGGGAGCTGTTTTTT. The chain recombines TRBV5-1 with TRBJ2-2; 7 nucleotides line up with TRBD1. Per the germline V gene, CDR1 is SGHRS and CDR2 is YFSETQ. V shed 3 bases, J shed 4 bases, and the junction held 3 bases outside the gene matches. This CDR3 spans 14 amino acids.

This clonotype was recorded a few times. The junction and the germline gene differ at one end; a read error may be behind it. The CDR3 DNA reads as TGTGCCAGCAGATTAGTCGGACAGGGTACTGAAGCTTTCTTT. It is translated as CASRLVGQGTEAFF. V gene TRBV12-3 or TRBV12-4 combines with J gene TRBJ1-1; 8 bases line up with TRBD1. The CDR3 spans 14 residues.

This clonotype was recorded many times. The chain carries TRBV27 and TRBJ2-7; 8 positions match TRBD2. With 4 bases clipped from V and 6 bases from J, the junction kept 11 bases outside the gene matches. CDR3 length: 15 residues. Looked up from germline, CDR1 is MNHEY and CDR2 is SMNVEV (reference sequence). CDR3 loop: CASSSRPGLGGEQYF. In DNA, the CDR3 is TGTGCCAGCAGTTCACGGCCGGGACTAGGGGGCGAGCAGTACTTC.

In this sample, this clonotype turned up a few times. The CDR3 bases are TGTGCCAGCAGCTTGGGACCGACAAACTCCTACGAGCAGTACTTC. It translates to CASSLGPTNSYEQYF. The J gene is TRBJ2-7, the V gene TRBV7-9, with D possibly being TRBD1 or TRBD2 (5 bases each). The germline V gene encodes CDR1 SEHNR and CDR2 FQNEAQ (reference sequence). The CDR3 length is 15 residues. V was trimmed by 3 bases and J by 0 bases, leaving 12 bases between them.

There are a few counts of this clonotype. The gene calls are TRBV11-2 and TRBJ2-1; D is ambiguous. The V gene's germline CDR1 is SGHAT and CDR2 FQNNGV. The CDR3 sequence is 12 residues long. The V end lost 8 bases, the J end lost 6 bases, and 11 bases lay between the germline ends. CDR3 in DNA: TGTGCCAGCGCCGCCTTTATCAATGAGCAGTTCTTC. It yields the protein CASAAFINEQFF.

This clonotype has at least ten counts. The chain is built from TRBV4-3 and TRBJ2-7; 9 nucleotides agree with TRBD2. After removal of 5 bases from V and 2 bases from J, the junction contained 13 bases not matched to a gene. Germline CDR1 and CDR2: LGHNA and YSLEER. The CDR3 runs to 17 residues. DNA of the CDR3: TGCGCCAGCAGCTACAGGCTCGTAGCGGGAGAAACCTACGAGCAGTACTTC. Its protein product is CASSYRLVAGETYEQYF.

This clonotype was seen ten or more times. V and J are TRBV29-1 and TRBJ2-1, with 9 nucleotides matching TRBD1. CDR3 length: 12 amino acids. The germline V gene encodes CDR1 SQVTM and CDR2 ANQGSEA. Trimming cost V 7 bases and J 7 bases; bases outside gene matches: 5. Here the CDR3 reads CSGRQGENEQFF. The CDR3 region has the DNA TGCAGCGGCAGACAGGGGGAAAATGAGCAGTTCTTC.

The chain joins TRBV3-1 to TRBJ2-2; tentatively, D is TRBD2 (6 bases). This CDR3 contains 16 residues. Trimming shortened V by 5 bases and J by 7 bases, and 20 bases separated the two germline ends. Germline-derived CDR1 and CDR2 are LGHDT and YNNKEL (reference sequence). The CDR3 loop is CASSSGGPGFSGELFF. CDR3 DNA sequence: TGTGCCAGCAGCTCTGGAGGGCCGGGATTTAGCGGGGAGCTGTTTTTT.

The rearrangement joins TRBV29-1 to TRBJ1-1; D perhaps matches TRBD1 (6 bases). The CDR3 is 13 amino acids. Germline loops: CDR1 SQVTM, CDR2 ANQGSEA. The ends were cut back, 2 bases at V and 4 bases at J, with 11 bases in the middle. The CDR3 DNA is TGCAGCGTTGAACAGGGGATCGGCACTGAAGCTTTCTTT. This encodes CSVEQGIGTEAFF.

This clonotype was recorded a few times. The V and J genes are TRBV2 and TRBJ2-1; a weak D match, TRBD2 (6 bases). The germline V and J ends were trimmed by 2 bases and 2 bases, with 19 bases remaining between them. Per the germline V gene, CDR1 is SNHLY and CDR2 is FYNNEI. This CDR3 contains 18 residues. CDR3 sequence reads: CASSEPRGPASPYNEQFF. For the CDR3, the DNA is TGTGCCAGCAGTGAACCGCGGGGCCCGGCCTCACCCTACAATGAGCAGTTCTTC.